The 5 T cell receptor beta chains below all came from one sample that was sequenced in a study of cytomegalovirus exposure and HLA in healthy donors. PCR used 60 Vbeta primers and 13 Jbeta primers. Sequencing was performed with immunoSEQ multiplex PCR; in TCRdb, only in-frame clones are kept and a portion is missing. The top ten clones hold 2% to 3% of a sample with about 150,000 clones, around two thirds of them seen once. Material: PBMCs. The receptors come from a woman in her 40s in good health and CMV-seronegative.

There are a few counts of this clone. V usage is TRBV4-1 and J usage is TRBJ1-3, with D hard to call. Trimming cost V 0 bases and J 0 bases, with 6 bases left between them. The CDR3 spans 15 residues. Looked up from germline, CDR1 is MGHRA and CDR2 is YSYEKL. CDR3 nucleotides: TGCGCCAGCAGCCAAGATTTTAGCTCTGGAAACACCATATATTTT. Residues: CASSQDFSSGNTIYF.

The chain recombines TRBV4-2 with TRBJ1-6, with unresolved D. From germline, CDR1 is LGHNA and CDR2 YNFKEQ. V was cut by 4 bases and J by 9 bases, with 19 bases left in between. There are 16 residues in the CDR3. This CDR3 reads CASSPERLSFVSPLHF. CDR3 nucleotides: TGTGCCAGCAGCCCGGAAAGACTGAGCTTCGTTTCACCCCTCCACTTT.

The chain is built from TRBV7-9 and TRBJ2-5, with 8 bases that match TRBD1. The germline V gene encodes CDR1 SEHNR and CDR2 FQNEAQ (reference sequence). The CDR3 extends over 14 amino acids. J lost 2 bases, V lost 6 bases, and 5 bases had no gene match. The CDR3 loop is CASRRTGQQETQYF. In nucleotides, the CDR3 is TGTGCCAGCAGGCGGACAGGGCAACAAGAGACCCAGTACTTC.

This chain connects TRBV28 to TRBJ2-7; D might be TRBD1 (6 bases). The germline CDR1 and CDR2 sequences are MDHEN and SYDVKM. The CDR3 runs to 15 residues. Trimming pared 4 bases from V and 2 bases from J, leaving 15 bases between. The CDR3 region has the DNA TGTGCCAGCAGTTCAACAGGGAAGAGGGCCTACGAGCAGTACTTC. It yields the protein CASSSTGKRAYEQYF. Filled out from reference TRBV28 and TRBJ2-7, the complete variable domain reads DVKVTQSSRYLVKRTGEKVFLECVQDMDHENMFWYRQDPGLGLRLIYFSYDVKMKEKGDIPEGYSVSREKKERFSLILESASTNQTSMYLCASSSTGKRAYEQYFGPGTRLTVT.

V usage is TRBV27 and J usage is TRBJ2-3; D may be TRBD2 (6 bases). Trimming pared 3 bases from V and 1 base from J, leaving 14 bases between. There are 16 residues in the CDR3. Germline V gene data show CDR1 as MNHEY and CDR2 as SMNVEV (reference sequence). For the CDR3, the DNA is TGTGCCAGCAGTTTCCTAGCGTGGGGAGGCACAGATACGCAGTATTTT. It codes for CASSFLAWGGTDTQYF.